This T cell receptor beta chain was captured by sequencing in a study of T-cell reconstitution after alpha-beta-depleted transplantation in children. This clonotype was counted a few times. Trimming cost V 1 base and J 0 bases, with 12 bases left between them. The CDR3 contains 16 residues. In germline, CDR1 is SGHTA, CDR2 FQGNSA. Preparation of the TCRbeta library used unique molecular identifiers. TCRdb passed the PCR reads through MiXCR, listing each CDR3 protein once. The sample consists of approximately 340,000 distinct CDR3 sequences, approximately 10% of them appearing once. The receptor's source is a human donor who donated a stem cell graft to a child with acute lymphoblastic leukemia. The V and J genes are TRBV7-2 and TRBJ1-1; D uncertain. The sample consisted of PBMCs from the stem cell graft donor, taken from the stem cell graft. The CDR3 DNA reads TGTGCCAGCAGCTTAGACGGGGTACTCATGAACACTGAAGCTTTCTTT. Protein sequence: CASSLDGVLMNTEAFF.